This T cell receptor beta chain is drawn from a study of blood T cell repertoires in COVID-19. Turning to the study itself: In each case, the material was cDNA or gDNA derived from T cells, B-cell-depleted T cells, or PBMCs.

Germline V gene sequence: CDR1 SGHRS, CDR2 YFSETQ. This CDR3 spans 11 amino acids. The ends were cut back, 2 bases at V and 9 bases at J, with 6 bases in the middle. As processed by the authors: Estimation of nucleated cell counts relied on the amplification of reference gene primers. Repertoires were generated with immunoSEQ multiplex PCR, while TCRdb's copy carries only in-frame clones and drops some. Clone size and V and J calls were adopted from that table, with D and trimming inferred from the DNA. This table holds 130,000 to 150,000 clones, 80% found once. The sample comprised peripheral blood. The clonotype was recovered from a man in his 70s who had recovered from COVID-19. The chain combines TRBV5-1 with TRBJ2-1, with a possible D match to TRBD2 (5 bases). In DNA, the CDR3 is TGCGCCAGCAGCTTCCGGGGTGAGCAGTTCTTC. As protein: CASSFRGEQFF.